These T cell receptor beta chains were read from a single sample in a study of patients and donors after allogeneic stem cell transplantation. TCRdb processed the RT-PCR reads anew with MiXCR; each CDR3 protein has one entry. The data contain about 100,000 distinct CDR3 sequences, 35% to 45% of them singletons. The sample taken for sequencing was blood, either unsorted or a sorted T cell fraction (not recorded which). The source is a human donor who was either an allogeneic HSCT recipient or a stem cell or donor lymphocyte infusion donor (not recorded which). It is not recorded whose cells these are; they may come from a transplant donor. CDR3s include the opening cysteine and the closing phenylalanine or tryptophan.

TRBV6-2/TRBV6-3 14 CASSYQGQGEGYTF
TRBV7-6 12 CASSLFEETQYF
TRBV24-1 14 CATSDRTGRNEQFF
TRBV27 15 CASSLSGHPRGGYTF
TRBV27 14 CASSPQGGDQPQHF
TRBV18 13 CASSHGWEETQYF
TRBV5-1 15 CASSLEGQGGQPQHF
TRBV7-9 11 CASSSTSIQYF
TRBV15 15 CATSGWSGVNSPLHF
TRBV6-6 11 CASSRAQEQYF
TRBV3-1 13 CASSHRTQNIQYF
TRBV12-3/TRBV12-4 11 CASSFLGEQFF
TRBV11-2 13 CASSPGHKNIQYF
TRBV7-2 12 CASSLVALEQFF
TRBV15 15 CATSRAGARSDTQYF
TRBV28 15 CASCRDNSFNQPQHF
TRBV6-2/TRBV6-3 16 CASSYPTSGRLNEQFF
TRBV12-3/TRBV12-4 12 CASSGVSYEQFF
TRBV4-3 15 CASSRGQDPWREAFF
TRBV5-5 14 CASSFRTTHQPQHF
TRBV5-1 15 CASSFQGPPIETQYF
TRBV6-5 13 CASRIAGGQPQHF
TRBV27 16 CASSFQGWRVGYEQYF
TRBV12-3/TRBV12-4 14 CASTLGQGQETQYF
TRBV7-2 14 CASSLLQGSYGYTF
TRBV4-2 19 CASSQGGSWLAGATDTQYF
TRBV2 17 CASNLAGEIVGGNEQFF
TRBV4-2 13 CASSQGPLETQYF